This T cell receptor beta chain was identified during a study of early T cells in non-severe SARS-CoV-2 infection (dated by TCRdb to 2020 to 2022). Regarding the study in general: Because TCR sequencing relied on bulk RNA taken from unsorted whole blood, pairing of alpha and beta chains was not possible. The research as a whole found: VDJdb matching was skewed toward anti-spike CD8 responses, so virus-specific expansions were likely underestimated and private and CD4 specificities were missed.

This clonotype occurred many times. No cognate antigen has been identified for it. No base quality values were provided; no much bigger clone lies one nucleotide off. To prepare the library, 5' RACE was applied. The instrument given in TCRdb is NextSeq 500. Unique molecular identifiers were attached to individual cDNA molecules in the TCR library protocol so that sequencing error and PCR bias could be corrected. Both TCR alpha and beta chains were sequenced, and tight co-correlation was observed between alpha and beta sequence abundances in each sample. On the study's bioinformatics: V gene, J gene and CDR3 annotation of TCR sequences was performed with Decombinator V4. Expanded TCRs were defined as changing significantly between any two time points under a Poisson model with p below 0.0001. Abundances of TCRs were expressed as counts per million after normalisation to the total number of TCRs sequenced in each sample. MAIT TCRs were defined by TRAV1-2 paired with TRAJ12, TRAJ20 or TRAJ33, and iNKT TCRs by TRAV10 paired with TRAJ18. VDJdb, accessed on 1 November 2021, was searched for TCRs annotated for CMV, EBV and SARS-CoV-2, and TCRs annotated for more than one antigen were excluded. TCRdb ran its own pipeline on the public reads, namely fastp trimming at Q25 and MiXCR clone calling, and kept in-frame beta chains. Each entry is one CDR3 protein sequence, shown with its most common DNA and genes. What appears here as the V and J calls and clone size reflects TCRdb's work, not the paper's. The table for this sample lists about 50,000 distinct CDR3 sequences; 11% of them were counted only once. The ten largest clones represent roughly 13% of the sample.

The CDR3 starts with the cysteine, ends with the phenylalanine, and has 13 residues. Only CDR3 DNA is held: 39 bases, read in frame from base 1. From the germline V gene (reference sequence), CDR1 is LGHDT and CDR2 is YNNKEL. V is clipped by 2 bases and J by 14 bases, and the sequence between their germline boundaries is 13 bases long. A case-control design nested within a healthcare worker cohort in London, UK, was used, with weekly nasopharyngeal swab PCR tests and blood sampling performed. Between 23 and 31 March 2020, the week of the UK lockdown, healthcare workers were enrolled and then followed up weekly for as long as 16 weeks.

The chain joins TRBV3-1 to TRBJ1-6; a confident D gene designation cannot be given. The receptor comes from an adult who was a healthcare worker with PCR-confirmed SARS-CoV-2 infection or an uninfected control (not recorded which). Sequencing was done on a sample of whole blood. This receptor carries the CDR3 CASSQFSARTLHF. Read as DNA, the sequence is TGTGCCAGCAGCCAATTCTCCGCAAGGACCCTCCACTTT.